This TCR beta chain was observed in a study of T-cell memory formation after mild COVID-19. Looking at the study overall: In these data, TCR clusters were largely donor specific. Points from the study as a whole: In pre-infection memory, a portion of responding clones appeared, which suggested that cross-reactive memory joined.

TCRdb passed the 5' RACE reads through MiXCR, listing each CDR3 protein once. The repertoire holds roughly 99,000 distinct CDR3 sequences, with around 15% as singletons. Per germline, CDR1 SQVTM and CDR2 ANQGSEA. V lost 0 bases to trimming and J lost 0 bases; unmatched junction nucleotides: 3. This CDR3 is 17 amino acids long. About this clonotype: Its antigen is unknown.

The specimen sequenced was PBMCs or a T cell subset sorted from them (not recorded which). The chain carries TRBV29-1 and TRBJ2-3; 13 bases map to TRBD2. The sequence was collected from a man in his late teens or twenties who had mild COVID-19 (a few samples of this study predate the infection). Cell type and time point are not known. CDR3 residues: CSVEDGTSGVSTDTQYF. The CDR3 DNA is TGCAGCGTTGAAGATGGGACTAGCGGGGTTAGCACAGATACGCAGTATTTT.